Detailed here is one T cell receptor (beta chain). Its antigen is currently unknown. This entry comes from a study of CD8 T cells in Susac syndrome. In blood CD8+ and CD4+ T cells, TCR beta underwent sequencing. Relapsing-remitting disease, either stable or active, was present in the treatment-naive patients who were the multiple sclerosis controls. The authors negatively isolated CD8+ and CD4+ T cells and FACS-enriched TEMRA cells. Random hexamers served to reverse transcribe about 0.5 to 1 ug RNA. One entry per CDR3 protein results from TCRdb running MiXCR on the immunoSEQ multiplex PCR reads. Seen here are hundreds of thousands of distinct CDR3 sequences, roughly 85% observed once, and the top ten hold about 0.11%. CDR1 is MNHEY, CDR2 SVGAGI, per germline. The CDR3 covers 14 residues. V gave up 0 bases and J gave up 6 bases, with 9 bases separating them. The study's findings and limits: The authors acknowledged that their TCR sequencing and HLA analysis involved a relatively small number of individuals.

The TCR comes from a human donor with multiple sclerosis. The specimen was CD8+ T cells from PBMCs. The chain carries TRBV6-5 and TRBJ1-5; D is perhaps TRBD1 (5 bases). CDR3 residues: CASSYSGGTQPQHF. The CDR3 nucleotides are TGTGCCAGCAGTTACTCGGGGGGTACTCAGCCCCAGCATTTT.